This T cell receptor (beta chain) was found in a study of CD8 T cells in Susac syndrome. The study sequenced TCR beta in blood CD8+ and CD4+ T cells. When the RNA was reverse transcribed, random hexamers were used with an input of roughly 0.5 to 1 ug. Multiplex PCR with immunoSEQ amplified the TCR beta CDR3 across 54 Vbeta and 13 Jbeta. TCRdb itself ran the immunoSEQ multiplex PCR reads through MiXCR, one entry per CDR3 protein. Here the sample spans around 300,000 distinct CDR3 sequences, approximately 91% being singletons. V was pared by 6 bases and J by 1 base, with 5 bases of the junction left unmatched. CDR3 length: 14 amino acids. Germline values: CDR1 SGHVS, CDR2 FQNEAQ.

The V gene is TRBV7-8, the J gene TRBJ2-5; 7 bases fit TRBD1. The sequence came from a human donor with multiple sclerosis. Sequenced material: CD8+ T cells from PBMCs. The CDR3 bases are TGTGCCAGCAGTTACCAGGGGGTCCAAGAGACCCAGTACTTC. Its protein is CASSYQGVQETQYF.